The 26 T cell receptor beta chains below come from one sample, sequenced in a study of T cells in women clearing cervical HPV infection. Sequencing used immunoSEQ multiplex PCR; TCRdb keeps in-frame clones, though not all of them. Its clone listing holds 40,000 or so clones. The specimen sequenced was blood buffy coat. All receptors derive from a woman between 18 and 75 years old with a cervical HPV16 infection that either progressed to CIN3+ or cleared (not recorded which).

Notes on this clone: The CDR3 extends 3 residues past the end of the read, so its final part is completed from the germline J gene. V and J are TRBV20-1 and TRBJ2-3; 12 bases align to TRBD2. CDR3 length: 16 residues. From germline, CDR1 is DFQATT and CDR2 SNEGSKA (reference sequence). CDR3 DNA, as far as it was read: TGCAGTGCTGAAAGGACTAGCGGGAAAAGGGAAGAGACG. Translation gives CSAERTSGKREET. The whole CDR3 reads CSAERTSGKREETQYF.

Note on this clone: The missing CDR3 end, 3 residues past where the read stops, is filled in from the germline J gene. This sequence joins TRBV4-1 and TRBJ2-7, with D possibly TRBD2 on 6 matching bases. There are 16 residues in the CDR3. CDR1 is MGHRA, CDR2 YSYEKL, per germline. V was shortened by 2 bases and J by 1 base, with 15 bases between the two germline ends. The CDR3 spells CASSQSPGSGSYEQYF. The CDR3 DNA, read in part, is TGCGCCAGCAGCCAATCCCCCGGGAGCGGATCCTACGAG.

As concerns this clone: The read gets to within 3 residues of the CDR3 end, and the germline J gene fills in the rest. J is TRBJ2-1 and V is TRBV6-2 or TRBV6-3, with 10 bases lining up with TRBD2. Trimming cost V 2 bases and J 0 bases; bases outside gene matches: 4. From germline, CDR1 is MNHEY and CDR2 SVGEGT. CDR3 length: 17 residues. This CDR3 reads CASSYRASGSSYNEQFF. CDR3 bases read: TGTGCCAGCAGTTACAGGGCTAGCGGGAGCTCCTACAATGAG.

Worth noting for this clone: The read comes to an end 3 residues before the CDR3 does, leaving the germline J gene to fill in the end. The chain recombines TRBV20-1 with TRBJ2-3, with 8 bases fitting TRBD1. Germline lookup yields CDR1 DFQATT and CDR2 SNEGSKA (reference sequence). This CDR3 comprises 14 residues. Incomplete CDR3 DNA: TGCAGTGCGGACAGGGATGGCGGCAATCAGCCG. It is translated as CSADRDGGNQP. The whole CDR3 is CSADRDGGNQPQYF.

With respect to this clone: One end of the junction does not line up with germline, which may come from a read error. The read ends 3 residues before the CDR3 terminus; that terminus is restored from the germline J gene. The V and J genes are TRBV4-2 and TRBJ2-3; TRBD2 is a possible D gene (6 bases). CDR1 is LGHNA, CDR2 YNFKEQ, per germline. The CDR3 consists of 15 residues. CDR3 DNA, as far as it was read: TGCGCCAGCAGCCAAGGGACTTCACGGACAGATACG. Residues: CASSQGTSRTDT. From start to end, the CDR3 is CASSQGTSRTDTQYF.

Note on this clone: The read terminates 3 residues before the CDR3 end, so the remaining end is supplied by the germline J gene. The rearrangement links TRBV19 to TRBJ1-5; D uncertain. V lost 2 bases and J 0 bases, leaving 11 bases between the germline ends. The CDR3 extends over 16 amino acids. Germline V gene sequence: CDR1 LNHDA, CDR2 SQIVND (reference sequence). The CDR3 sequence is CASSITGFDSNQPQHF. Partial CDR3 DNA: TGTGCCAGTAGTATAACCGGGTTCGATAGCAATCAGCCC.

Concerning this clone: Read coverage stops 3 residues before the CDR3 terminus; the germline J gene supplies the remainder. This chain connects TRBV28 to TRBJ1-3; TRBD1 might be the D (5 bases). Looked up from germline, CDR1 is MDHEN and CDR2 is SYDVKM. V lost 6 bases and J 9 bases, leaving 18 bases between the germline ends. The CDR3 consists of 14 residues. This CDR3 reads CASRSGQGVGTIYF. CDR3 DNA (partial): TGTGCCAGCAGGTCCGGACAAGGGGTGGGCACC.

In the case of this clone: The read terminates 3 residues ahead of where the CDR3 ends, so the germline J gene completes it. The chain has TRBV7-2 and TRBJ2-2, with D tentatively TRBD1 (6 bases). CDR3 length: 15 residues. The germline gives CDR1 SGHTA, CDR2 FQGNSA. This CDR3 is CASSLVGATNEKLFF. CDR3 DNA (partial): TGTGCCAGCAGCTTAGTGGGGGCCACTAATGAAAAG.

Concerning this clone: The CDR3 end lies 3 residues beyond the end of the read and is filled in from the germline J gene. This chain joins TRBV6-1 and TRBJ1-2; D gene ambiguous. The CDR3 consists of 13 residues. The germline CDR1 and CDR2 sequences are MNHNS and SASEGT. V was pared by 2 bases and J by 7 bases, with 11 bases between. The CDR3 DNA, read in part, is TGTGCCAGCAGTGAATTGTTCGGGTCTGGC. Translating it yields CASSELFGSG. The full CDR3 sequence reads CASSELFGSGYTF.

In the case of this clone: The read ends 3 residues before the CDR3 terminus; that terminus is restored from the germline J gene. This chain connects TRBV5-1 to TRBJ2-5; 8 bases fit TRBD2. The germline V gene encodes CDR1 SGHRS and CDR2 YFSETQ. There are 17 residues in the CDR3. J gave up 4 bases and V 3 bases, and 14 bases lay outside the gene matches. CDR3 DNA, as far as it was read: TGCGCCAGCAGCTCGGTGACTAGCGACTCCCAGGGAGAGACC. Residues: CASSSVTSDSQGET. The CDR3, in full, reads CASSSVTSDSQGETQYF.

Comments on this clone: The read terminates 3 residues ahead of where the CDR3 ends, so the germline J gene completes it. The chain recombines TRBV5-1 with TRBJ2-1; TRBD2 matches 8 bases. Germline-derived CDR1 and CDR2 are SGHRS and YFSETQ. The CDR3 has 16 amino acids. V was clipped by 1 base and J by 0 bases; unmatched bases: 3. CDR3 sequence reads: CASSLLAGGSYNEQFF. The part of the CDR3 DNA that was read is TGCGCCAGCAGCTTGTTGGCGGGAGGCTCCTACAATGAG.

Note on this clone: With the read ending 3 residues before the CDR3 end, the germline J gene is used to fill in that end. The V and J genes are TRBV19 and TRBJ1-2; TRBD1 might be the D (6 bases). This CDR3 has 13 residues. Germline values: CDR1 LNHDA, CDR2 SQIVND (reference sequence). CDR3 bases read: TGTGCCAGTAGTATGGGGGGGGGCAATGAC. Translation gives CASSMGGGND. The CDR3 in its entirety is CASSMGGGNDYTF.

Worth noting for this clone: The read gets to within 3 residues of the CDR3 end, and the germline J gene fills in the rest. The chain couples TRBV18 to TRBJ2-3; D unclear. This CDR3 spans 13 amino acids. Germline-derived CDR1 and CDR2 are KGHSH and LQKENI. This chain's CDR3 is CASSPPGAETQYF. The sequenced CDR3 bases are TGTGCCAGCTCACCACCCGGTGCGGAGACG. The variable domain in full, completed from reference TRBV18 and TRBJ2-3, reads NAGVMQNPRHLVRRRGQEARLRCSPMKGHSHVYWYRQLPEEGLKFMVYLQKENIIDESGMPKERFSAEFPKEGPSILRIQQVVRGDSAAYFCASSPPGAETQYFGPGTRLTVL.

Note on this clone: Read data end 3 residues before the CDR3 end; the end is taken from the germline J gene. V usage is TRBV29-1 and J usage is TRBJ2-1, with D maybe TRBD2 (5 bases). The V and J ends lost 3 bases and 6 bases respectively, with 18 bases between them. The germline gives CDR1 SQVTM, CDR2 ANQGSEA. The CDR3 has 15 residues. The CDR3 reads CSVDPIGSGGNEQFF. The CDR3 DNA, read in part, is TGCAGCGTTGACCCCATAGGCAGCGGAGGCAATGAG.

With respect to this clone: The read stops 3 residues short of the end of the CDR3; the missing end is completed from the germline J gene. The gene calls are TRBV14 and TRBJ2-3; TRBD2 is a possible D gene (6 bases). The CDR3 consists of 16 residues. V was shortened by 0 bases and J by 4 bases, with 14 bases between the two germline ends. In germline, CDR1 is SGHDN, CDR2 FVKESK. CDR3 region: CASSQDPGVGSDTQYF. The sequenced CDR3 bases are TGTGCCAGCAGCCAAGATCCGGGGGTTGGCTCAGATACG.

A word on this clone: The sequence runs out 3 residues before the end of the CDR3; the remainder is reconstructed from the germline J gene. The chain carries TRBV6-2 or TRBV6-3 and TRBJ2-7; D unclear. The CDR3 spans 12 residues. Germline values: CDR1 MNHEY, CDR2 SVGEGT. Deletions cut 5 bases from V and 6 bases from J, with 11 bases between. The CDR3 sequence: CASSRTYFEQYF. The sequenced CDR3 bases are TGTGCCAGCAGTCGTACATATTTCGAG.

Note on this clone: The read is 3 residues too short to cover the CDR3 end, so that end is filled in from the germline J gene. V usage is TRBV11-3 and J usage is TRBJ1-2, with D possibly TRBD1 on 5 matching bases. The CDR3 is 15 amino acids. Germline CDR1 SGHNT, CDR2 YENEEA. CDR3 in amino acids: CASSLEQEITDTYTF. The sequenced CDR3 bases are TGTGCCAGCAGCTTAGAACAGGAGATCACAGATACC. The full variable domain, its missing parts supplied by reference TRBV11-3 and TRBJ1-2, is EAGVVQSPRYKIIEKKQPVAFWCNPISGHNTLYWYLQNLGQGPELLIRYENEEAVDDSQLPKDRFSAERLKGVDSTLKIQPAELGDSAVYLCASSLEQEITDTYTFGSGTRLTVV.

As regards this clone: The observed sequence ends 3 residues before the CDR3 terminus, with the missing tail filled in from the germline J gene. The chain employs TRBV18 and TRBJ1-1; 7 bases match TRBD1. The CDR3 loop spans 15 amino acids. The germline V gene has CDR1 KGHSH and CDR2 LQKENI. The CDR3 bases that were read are TGTGCCAGCTCAAGGTCGGGACAGAAACAAGAGACA. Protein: CASSRSGQKQET. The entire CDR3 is CASSRSGQKQETAFF.

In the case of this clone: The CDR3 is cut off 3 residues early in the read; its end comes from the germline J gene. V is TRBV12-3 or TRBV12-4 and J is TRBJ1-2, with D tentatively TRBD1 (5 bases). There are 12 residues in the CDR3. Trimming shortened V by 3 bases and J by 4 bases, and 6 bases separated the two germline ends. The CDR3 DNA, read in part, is TGTGCCAGCAGTTTTGACAGCTATGGC. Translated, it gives CASSFDSYG. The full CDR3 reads CASSFDSYGYTF.

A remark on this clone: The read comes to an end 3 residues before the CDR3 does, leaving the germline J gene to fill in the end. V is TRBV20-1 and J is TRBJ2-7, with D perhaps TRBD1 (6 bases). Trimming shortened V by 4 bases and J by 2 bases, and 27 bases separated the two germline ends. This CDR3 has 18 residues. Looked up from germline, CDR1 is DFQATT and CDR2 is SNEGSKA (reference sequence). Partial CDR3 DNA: TGCAGTGCTACCCCGGACAGCACGAGCGGAACCTTAGCCTACGAG. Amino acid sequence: CSATPDSTSGTLAYE. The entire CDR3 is CSATPDSTSGTLAYEQYF.

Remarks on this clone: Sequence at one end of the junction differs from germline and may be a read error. CDR3 DNA (partial): TGCGCCAGCAGCTTGTCGGCCAGAACAGGAAACACG. Translating gives CASSLSARTGNT. The CDR3 reads in full as CASSLSARTGNTIYF. The chain carries TRBV5-1 and TRBJ1-3; D perhaps matches TRBD1 (5 bases). Read sequence stops 3 residues before the CDR3 end, and the germline J gene provides the missing end. CDR3 size: 15 residues. Germline V gives CDR1 SGHRS, CDR2 YFSETQ.

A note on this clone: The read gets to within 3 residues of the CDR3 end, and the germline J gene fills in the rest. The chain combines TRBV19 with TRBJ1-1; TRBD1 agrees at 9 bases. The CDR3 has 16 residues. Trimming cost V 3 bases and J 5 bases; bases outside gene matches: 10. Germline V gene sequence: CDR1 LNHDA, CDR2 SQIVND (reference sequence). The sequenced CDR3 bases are TGTGCCAGTAGTATTAGACAGGGGGAAGGGACTACTGAA. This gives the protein CASSIRQGEGTTE. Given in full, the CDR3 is CASSIRQGEGTTEAFF. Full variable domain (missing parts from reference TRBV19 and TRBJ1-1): DGGITQSPKYLFRKEGQNVTLSCEQNLNHDAMYWYRQDPGQGLRLIYYSQIVNDFQKGDIAEGYSVSREKKESFPLTVTSAQKNPTAFYLCASSIRQGEGTTEAFFGQGTRLTVV.

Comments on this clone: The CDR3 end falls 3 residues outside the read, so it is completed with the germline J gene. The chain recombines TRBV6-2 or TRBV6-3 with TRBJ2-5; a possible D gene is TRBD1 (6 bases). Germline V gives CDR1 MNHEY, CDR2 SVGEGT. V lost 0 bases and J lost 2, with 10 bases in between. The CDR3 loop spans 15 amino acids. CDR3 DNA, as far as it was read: TGTGCCAGCAGTTACTCAAGGACAGATCAAGAGACC. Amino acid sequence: CASSYSRTDQET. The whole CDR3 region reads CASSYSRTDQETQYF.

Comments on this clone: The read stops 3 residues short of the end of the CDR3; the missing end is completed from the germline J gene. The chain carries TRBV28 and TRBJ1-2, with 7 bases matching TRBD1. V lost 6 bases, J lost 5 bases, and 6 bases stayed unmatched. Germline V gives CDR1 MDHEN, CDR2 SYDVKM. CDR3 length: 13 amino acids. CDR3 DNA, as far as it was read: TGTGCCAGCAGATCGGGACAGAATTATGGC. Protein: CASRSGQNYG. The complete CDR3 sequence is CASRSGQNYGYTF.

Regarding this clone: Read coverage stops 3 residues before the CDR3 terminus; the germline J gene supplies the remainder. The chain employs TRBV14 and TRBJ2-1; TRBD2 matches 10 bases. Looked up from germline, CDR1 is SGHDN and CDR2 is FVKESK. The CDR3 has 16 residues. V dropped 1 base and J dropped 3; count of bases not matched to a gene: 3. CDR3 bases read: TGTGCCAGCAGCCAAGTTCGGACTAGCGGCTACAATGAG. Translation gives CASSQVRTSGYNE. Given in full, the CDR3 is CASSQVRTSGYNEQFF.

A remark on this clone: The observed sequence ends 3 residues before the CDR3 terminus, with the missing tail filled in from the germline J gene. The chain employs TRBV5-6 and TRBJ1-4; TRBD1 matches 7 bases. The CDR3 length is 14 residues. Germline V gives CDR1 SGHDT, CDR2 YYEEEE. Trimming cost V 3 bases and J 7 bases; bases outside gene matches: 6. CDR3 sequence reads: CASSWATGREKLFF. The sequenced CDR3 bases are TGTGCCAGCAGCTGGGCGACAGGGCGTGAAAAA.